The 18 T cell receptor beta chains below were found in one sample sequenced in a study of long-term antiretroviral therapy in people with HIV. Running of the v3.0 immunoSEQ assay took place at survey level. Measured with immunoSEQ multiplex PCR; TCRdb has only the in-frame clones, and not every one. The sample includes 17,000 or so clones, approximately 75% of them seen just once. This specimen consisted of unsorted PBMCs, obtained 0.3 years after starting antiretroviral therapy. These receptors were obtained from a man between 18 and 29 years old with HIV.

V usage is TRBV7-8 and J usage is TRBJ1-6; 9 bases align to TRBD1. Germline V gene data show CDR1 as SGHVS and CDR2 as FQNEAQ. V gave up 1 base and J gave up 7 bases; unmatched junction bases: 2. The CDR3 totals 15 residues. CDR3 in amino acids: CASSLGGTGNSPLHF. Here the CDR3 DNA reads TGTGCCAGCAGCTTAGGGGGGACAGGGAATTCACCCCTCCACTTT.

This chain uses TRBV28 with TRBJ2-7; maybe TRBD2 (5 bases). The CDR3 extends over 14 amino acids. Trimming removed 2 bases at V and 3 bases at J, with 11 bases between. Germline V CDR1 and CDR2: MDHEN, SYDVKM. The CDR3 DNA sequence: TGTGCCAGCAGTTTAGCCGGGAAAGTCTACGAGCAGTACTTC. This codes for CASSLAGKVYEQYF. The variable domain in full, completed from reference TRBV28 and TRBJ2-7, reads DVKVTQSSRYLVKRTGEKVFLECVQDMDHENMFWYRQDPGLGLRLIYFSYDVKMKEKGDIPEGYSVSREKKERFSLILESASTNQTSMYLCASSLAGKVYEQYFGPGTRLTVT.

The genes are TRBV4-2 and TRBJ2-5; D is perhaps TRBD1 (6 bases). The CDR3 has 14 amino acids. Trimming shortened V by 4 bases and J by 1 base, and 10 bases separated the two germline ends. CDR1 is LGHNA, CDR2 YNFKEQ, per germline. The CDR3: CASSPGQRQETQYF. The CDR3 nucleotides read TGTGCCAGCAGCCCCGGACAGCGCCAAGAGACCCAGTACTTC.

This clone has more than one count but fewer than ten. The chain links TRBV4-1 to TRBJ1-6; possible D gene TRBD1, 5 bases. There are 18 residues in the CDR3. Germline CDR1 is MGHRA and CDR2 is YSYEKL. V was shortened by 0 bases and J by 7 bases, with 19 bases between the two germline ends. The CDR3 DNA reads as TGCGCCAGCAGCCAAGATCCAGGGCGAGGGATGAGGAATTCACCCCTCCACTTT. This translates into CASSQDPGRGMRNSPLHF.

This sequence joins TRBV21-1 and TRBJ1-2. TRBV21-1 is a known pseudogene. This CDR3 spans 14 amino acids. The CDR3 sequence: CASIPASLEYGYTF. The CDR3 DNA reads TGTGCCAGCATCCCGGCCAGTCTGGAGTATGGCTACACCTTC.

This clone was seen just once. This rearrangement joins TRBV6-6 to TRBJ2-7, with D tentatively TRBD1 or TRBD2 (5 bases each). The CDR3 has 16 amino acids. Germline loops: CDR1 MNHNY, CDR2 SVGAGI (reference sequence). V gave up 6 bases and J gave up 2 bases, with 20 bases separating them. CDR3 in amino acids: CASSQGPDIPTYEQYV. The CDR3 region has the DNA TGTGCCAGCAGCCAGGGACCAGACATCCCCACCTACGAGCAGTACGTC.

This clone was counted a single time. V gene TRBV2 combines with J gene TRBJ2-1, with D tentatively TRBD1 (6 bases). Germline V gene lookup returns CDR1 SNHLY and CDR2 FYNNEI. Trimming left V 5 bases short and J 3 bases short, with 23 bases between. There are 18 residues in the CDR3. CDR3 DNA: TGTGCCAGCAGTCCCCGTCCCCCAGGGGTCCAAAACTACAATGAGCAGTTCTTC. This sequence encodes CASSPRPPGVQNYNEQFF. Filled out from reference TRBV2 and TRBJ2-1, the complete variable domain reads EPEVTQTPSHQVTQMGQEVILRCVPISNHLYFYWYRQILGQKVEFLVSFYNNEISEKSEIFDDQFSVERPDGSNFTLKIRSTKLEDSAMYFCASSPRPPGVQNYNEQFFGPGTRLTVL.

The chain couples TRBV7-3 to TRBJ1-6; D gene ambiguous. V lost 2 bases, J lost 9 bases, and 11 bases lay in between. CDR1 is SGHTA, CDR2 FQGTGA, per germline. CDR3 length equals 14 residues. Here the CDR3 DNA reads TGTGCCAGCAGCTTACAAGGTTTTGCTTCACCCCTCCACTTT. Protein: CASSLQGFASPLHF.

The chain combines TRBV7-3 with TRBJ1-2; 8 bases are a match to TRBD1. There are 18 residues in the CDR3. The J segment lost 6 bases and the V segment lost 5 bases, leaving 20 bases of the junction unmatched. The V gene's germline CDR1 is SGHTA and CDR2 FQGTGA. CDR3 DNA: TGTGCCAGCAGCGTAAGGGGCCATGAACAGGGGGGTTTTGATGGCTACACCTTC. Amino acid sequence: CASSVRGHEQGGFDGYTF.

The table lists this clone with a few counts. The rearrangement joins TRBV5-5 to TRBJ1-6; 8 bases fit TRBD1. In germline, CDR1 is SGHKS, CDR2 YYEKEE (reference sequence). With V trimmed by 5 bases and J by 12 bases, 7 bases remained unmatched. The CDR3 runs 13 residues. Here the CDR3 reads CASRRQGWEPLHF. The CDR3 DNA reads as TGTGCCAGCAGACGACAGGGGTGGGAACCCCTCCACTTT. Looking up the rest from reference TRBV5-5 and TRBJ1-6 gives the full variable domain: DAGVTQSPTHLIKTRGQQVTLRCSPISGHKSVSWYQQVLGQGPQFIFQYYEKEERGRGNFPDRFSARQFPNYSSELNVNALLLGDSALYLCASRRQGWEPLHFGNGTRLTVT.

The chain's CDR3 is CASSVYPDTQYF. The CDR3 DNA sequence: TGTGCCAGCAGCGTATACCCAGATACGCAGTATTTT. The V gene is TRBV9, the J gene TRBJ2-3, with D unresolved. The CDR3 spans 12 residues. In germline, CDR1 is SGDLS, CDR2 YYNGEE. Trimming pared 1 base from V and 4 bases from J, leaving 4 bases between.

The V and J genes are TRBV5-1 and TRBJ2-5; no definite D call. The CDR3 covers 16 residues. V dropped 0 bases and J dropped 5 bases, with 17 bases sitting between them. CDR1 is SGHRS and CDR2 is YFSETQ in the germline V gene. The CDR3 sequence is CASSLGFDARSETQYF. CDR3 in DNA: TGCGCCAGCAGCTTGGGGTTTGATGCCAGGTCGGAGACCCAGTACTTC.

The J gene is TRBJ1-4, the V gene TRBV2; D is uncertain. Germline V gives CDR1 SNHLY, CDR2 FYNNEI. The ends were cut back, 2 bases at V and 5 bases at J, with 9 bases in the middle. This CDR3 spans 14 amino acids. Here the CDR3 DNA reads TGTGCCAGCAGTGAAATTGGGCAGAATGAAAAACTGTTTTTT. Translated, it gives CASSEIGQNEKLFF.

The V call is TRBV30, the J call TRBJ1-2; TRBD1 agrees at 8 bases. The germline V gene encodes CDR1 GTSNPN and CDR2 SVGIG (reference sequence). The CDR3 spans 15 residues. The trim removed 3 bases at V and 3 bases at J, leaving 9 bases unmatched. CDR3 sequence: CAWRGQVRLHYGYTF. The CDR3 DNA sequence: TGTGCCTGGAGGGGACAGGTTCGGCTCCACTATGGCTACACCTTC.

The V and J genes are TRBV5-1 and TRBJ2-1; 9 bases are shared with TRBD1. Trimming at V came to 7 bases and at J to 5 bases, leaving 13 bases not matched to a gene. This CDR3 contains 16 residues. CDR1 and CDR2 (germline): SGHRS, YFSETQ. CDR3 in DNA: TGCGCCAGCTCCCTCTCCCGGGACAGGGCTAACAATGAGCAGTTCTTC. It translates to CASSLSRDRANNEQFF.

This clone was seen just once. The CDR3 loop is CASSPTGGYEQYF. The CDR3 DNA follows: TGCGCCAGCAGCCCAACAGGGGGCTACGAGCAGTACTTC. The V call is TRBV5-1, the J call TRBJ2-7; TRBD1 matches at 8 bases. This CDR3 comprises 13 residues. The junction had 3 bases not matched to a gene; V was cut back by 4 bases and J by 3 bases. Germline CDR1 and CDR2: SGHRS and YFSETQ.

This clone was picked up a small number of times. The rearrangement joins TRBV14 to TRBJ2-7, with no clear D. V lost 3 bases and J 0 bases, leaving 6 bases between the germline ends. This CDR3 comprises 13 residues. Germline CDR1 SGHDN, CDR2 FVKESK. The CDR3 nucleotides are TGTGCCAGCAGCCAGTATTCCTCCTACGAGCAGTACTTC. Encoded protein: CASSQYSSYEQYF. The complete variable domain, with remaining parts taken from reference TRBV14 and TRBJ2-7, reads EAGVTQFPSHSVIEKGQTVTLRCDPISGHDNLYWYRRVMGKEIKFLLHFVKESKQDESGMPNNRFLAERTGGTYSTLKVQPAELEDSGVYFCASSQYSSYEQYFGPGTRLTVT.

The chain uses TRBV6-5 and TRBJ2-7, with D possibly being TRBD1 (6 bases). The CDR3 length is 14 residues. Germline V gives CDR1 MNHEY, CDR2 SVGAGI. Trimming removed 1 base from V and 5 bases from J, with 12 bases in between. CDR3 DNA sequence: TGTGCCAGCAGTTACTACCACAGGGCGGACGAGCAGTACTTC. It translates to CASSYYHRADEQYF.